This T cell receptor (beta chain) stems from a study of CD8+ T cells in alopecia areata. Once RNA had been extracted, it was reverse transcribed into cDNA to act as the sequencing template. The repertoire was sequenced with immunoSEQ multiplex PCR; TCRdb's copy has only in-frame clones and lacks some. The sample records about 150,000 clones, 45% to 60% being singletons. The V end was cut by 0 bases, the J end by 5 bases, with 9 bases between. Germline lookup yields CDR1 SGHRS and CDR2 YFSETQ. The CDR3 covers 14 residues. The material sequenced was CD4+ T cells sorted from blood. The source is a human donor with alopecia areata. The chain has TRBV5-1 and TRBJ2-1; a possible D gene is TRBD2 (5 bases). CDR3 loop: CASSLGGPNNEQFF. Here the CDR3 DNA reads TGCGCCAGCAGCTTGGGCGGGCCGAACAATGAGCAGTTCTTC.